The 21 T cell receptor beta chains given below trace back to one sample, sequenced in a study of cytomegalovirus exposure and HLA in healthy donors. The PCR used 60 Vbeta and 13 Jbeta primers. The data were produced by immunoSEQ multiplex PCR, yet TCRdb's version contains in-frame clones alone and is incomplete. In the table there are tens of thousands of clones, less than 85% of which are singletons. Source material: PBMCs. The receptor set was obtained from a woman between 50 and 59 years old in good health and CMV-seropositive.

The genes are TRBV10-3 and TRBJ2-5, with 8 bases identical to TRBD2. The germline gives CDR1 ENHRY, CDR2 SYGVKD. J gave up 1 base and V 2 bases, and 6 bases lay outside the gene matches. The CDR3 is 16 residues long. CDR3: CAISERDLAGQETQYF. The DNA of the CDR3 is TGTGCCATCAGTGAGAGGGATCTAGCGGGCCAAGAGACCCAGTACTTC.

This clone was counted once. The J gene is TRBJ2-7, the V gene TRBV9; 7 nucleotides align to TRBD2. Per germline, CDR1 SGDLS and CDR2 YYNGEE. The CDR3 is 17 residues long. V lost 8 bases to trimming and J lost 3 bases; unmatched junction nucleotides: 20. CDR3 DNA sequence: TGTGCCAGAGGGATGAGCGGGGAGCCGGCGACGTACTACGAGCAGTACTTC. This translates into CARGMSGEPATYYEQYF.

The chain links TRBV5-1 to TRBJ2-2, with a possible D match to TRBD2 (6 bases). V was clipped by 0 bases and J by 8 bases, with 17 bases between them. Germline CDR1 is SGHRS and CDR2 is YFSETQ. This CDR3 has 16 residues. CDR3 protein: CASSLAATGGDGELFF. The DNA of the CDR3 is TGCGCCAGCAGCTTGGCCGCAACCGGGGGAGATGGGGAGCTGTTTTTT.

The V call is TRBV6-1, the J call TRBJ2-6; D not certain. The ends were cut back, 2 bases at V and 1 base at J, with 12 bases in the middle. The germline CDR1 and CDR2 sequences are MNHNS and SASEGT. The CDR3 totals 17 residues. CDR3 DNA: TGTGCCAGCAGTGAACGTCCAGTTGATTCTGGGGCCAACGTCCTGACTTTC. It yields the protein CASSERPVDSGANVLTF.

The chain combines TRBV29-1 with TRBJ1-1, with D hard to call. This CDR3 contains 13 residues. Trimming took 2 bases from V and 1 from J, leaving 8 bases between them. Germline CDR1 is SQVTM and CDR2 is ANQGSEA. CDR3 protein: CSVERETNTEAFF. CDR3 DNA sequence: TGCAGCGTTGAACGGGAAACGAACACTGAAGCTTTCTTT.

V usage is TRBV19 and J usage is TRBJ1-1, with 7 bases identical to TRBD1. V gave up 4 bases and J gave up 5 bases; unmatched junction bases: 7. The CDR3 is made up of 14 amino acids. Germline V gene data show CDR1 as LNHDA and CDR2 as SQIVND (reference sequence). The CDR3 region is CASSTGGGRTEAFF. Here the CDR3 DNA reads TGTGCCAGTAGTACCGGAGGGGGCAGGACTGAAGCTTTCTTT.

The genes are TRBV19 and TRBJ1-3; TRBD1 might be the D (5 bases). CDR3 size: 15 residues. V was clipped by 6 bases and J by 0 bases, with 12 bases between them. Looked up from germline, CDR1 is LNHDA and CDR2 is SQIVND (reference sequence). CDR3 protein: CASRRDGGSGNTIYF. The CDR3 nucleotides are TGTGCCAGTAGAAGAGACGGGGGCTCTGGAAACACCATATATTTT.

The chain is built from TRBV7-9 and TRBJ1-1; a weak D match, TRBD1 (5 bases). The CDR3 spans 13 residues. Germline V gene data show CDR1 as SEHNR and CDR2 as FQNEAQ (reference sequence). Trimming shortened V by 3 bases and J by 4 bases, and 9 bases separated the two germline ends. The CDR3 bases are TGTGCCAGCAGCTTCGTGGGGCGCACTGAAGCTTTCTTT. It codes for CASSFVGRTEAFF.

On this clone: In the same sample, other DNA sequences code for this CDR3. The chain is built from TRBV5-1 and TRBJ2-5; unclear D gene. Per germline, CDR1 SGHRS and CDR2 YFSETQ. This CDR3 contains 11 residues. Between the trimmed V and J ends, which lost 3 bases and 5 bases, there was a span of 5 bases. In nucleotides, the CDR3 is TGCGCCAGCAGCTCCCAGGAGACCCAGTACTTC. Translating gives CASSSQETQYF.

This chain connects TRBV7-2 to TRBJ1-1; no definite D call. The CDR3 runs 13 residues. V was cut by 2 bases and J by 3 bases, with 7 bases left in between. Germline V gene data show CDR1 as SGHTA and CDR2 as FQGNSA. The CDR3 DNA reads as TGTGCCAGCAGCTTATATTCCGACACTGAAGCTTTCTTT. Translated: CASSLYSDTEAFF. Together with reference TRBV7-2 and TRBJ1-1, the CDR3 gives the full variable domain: GAGVSQSPSNKVTEKGKDVELRCDPISGHTALYWYRQSLGQGLEFLIYFQGNSAPDKSGLPSDRFSAERTGGSVSTLTIQRTQQEDSAVYLCASSLYSDTEAFFGQGTRLTVV.

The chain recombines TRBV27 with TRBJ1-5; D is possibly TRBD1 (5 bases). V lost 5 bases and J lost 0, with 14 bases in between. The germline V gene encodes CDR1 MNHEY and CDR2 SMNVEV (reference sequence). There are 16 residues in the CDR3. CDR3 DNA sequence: TGTGCCAGCAGTCTAGCGGGACTGGATAGCAATCAGCCCCAGCATTTT. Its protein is CASSLAGLDSNQPQHF.

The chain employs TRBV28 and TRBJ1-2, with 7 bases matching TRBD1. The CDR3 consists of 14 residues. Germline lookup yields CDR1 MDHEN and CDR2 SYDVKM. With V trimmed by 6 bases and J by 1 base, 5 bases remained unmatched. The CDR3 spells CASSSYRGNYGYTF. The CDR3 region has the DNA TGTGCCAGCAGCTCTTACAGGGGTAACTATGGCTACACCTTC.

The CDR3, as DNA: TGTGCCAGCAGCCAGAGCGGGAGTGGGAATGAGCAGTTCTTC. This translates into CASSQSGSGNEQFF. The chain carries TRBV7-3 and TRBJ2-1; TRBD2 agrees at 8 bases. J was trimmed by 7 bases and V by 5 bases; bases with no gene match: 7. CDR1 and CDR2 (germline): SGHTA, FQGTGA. The CDR3 has 14 residues.

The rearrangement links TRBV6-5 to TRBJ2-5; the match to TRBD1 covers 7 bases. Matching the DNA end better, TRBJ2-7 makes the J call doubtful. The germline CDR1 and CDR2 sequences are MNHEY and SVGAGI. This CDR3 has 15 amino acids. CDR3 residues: CASSSRQGPSYEQYF. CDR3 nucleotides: TGTGCCAGCAGCTCAAGACAGGGTCCATCCTACGAGCAGTACTTC.

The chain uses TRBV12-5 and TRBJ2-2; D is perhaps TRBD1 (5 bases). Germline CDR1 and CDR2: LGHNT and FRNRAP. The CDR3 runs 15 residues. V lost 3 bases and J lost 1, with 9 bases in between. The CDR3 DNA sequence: TGTGCTAGTGGTTTTCAGGGAATGAACACCGGGGAGCTGTTTTTT. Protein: CASGFQGMNTGELFF. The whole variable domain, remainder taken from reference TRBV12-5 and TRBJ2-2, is DARVTQTPRHKVTEMGQEVTMRCQPILGHNTVFWYRQTMMQGLELLAYFRNRAPLDDSGMPKDRFSAEMPDATLATLKIQPSEPRDSAVYFCASGFQGMNTGELFFGEGSRLTVL.

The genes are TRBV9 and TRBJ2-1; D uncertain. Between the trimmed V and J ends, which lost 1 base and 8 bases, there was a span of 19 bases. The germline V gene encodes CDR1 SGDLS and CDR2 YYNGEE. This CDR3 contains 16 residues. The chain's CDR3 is CASSVYFSVCSHEQFF. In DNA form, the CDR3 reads TGTGCCAGCAGCGTATACTTTTCCGTCTGTAGTCATGAGCAGTTCTTC.

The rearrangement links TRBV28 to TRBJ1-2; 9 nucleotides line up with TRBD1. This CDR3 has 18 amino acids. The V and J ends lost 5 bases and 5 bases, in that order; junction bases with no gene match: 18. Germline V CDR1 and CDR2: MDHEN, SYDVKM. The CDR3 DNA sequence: TGTGCCAGCAGTCCCCGGGACAGGGCCCAACCAGGGGGTTATGGCTACACCTTC. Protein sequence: CASSPRDRAQPGGYGYTF.

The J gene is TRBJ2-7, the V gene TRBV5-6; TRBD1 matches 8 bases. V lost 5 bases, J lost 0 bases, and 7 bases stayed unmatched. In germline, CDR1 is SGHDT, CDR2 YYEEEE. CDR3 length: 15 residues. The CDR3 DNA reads TGTGCCAGCAGTAGACAGGGGACAAGCTCCTACGAGCAGTACTTC. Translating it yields CASSRQGTSSYEQYF.

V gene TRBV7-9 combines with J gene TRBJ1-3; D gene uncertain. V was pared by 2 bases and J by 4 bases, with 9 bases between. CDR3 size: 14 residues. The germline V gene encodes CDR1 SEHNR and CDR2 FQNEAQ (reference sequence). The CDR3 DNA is TGTGCCAGCAGCTTAAGTACAGTAGGAAACACCATATATTTT. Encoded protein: CASSLSTVGNTIYF.

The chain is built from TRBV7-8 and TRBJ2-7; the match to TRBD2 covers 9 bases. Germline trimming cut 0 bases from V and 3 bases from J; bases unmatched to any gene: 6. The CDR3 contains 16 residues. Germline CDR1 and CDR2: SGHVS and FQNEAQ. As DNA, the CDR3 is TGTGCCAGCAGCTTAGCGCTGACTAGCGGAGGCTACGAGCAGTACTTC. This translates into CASSLALTSGGYEQYF.

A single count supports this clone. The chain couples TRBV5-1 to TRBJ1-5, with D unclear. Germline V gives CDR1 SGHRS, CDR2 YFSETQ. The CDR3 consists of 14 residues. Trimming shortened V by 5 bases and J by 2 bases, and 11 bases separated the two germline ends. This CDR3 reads CASSTGSGNQPQHF. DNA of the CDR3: TGCGCCAGCAGTACCGGGTCGGGCAATCAGCCCCAGCATTTT.